Below, one T cell receptor beta chain is given with its context. The antigen is not known. Per germline, CDR1 LGHNA and CDR2 YSLEER. The CDR3 runs 18 residues. With 0 bases clipped from V and 4 bases from J, the junction kept 13 bases outside the gene matches. It was with 60 Vbeta and 13 Jbeta primers that the PCR ran. Generated by immunoSEQ multiplex PCR, the TCRdb table keeps only in-frame clones and is missing some. The table lists around 200,000 clones, more than 70% of them singletons. The sample is drawn from a study of cytomegalovirus exposure and HLA in healthy donors. Findings and caveats of the study: TCR beta sequences reportedly predicted most subjects' HLA-A and HLA-B alleles accurately. Analysis performed later showed TCR beta chains linked to HLA being more clonally expanded than equally common others. Investigators reported 150 to 200 TCR beta chains as tied to cytomegalovirus. In a later analysis, V- and J-gene trimming of beta chains associated with a DCLRE1C missense variant, replicated independently.

Sample: PBMCs. J is TRBJ2-5 and V is TRBV4-3; 8 bases map to TRBD1. This clonotype was obtained from a man aged 30 to 45 in good health and CMV-seropositive. This chain's CDR3 is CASSQDPPRQGSRETQYF. CDR3 coding DNA: TGCGCCAGCAGCCAAGACCCACCCCGACAGGGGAGTCGAGAGACCCAGTACTTC.